This T cell receptor (beta chain) was recorded in a study of blood T cell repertoires in COVID-19. This table comes from immunoSEQ multiplex PCR, and its TCRdb copy is limited to in-frame clones, with some not included. The sample has more than 250,000 clones, roughly 80% seen once; the top ten hold over 4.5%. CDR3 length equals 17 residues. The V gene end was trimmed by 4 bases and the J gene end by 0 bases; junction bases not matched to a gene: 7. The germline CDR1 and CDR2 sequences are KGHDR and SFDVKD. The origin of this receptor is a man aged 60 to 75 who had recovered from COVID-19. The sequencing sample was made of peripheral blood. The genes are TRBV24-1 and TRBJ2-5; TRBD1 agrees at 10 bases. CDR3 bases: TGTGCCACCAGTGAGTCGGGACAGGGGATACACCAAGAGACCCAGTACTTC. Translation: CATSESGQGIHQETQYF.